A single sample is the source of the 29 T cell receptor beta chains below, sequenced in a study of blood T cell repertoires in COVID-19. The data were produced by immunoSEQ multiplex PCR, yet TCRdb's version contains in-frame clones alone and is incomplete. The repertoire holds 200,000 to 250,000 clones, with around four fifths as singletons. The sample was peripheral blood. These receptors were collected from a man between 25 and 39 years old with active or convalescent COVID-19.

This chain joins TRBV12-3 or TRBV12-4 and TRBJ2-5; 8 bases align to TRBD1. With 6 bases clipped from V and 5 bases from J, the junction kept 5 bases outside the gene matches. The CDR3 has 13 residues. DNA of the CDR3: TGTGCCAGCAGCCCAGGGGGCAGGGAGACCCAGTACTTC. Its protein is CASSPGGRETQYF.

This chain connects TRBV15 to TRBJ2-1; possibly TRBD2 for D (6 bases). Germline-derived CDR1 and CDR2 are LNHNV and YYDKDF (reference sequence). The CDR3 consists of 12 residues. The V gene lost 6 bases and the J gene lost 9 bases, with 12 bases spanning the gap. In nucleotides, the CDR3 is TGTGCCACCAGGGGAGGACCCATTGAGCAGTTCTTC. It translates to CATRGGPIEQFF.

This sequence joins TRBV11-3 and TRBJ2-7; D perhaps matches TRBD2 (6 bases). The CDR3 extends over 14 amino acids. The V end lost 1 base, the J end lost 0 bases, and 7 bases lay between the germline ends. The germline CDR1 and CDR2 sequences are SGHNT and YENEEA. The CDR3 DNA reads as TGTGCCAGCAGCTTAGGGGGGGACTCCTACGAGCAGTACTTC. It codes for CASSLGGDSYEQYF.

The rearrangement links TRBV9 to TRBJ1-2; D unclear. Germline CDR1 reads SGDLS; CDR2 reads YYNGEE. The CDR3 runs to 14 residues. Trimming removed 4 bases from V and 8 bases from J, with 18 bases in between. This CDR3 reads CASSLSYDFPGYTF. In nucleotides, the CDR3 is TGTGCCAGCAGCCTCTCTTACGACTTCCCCGGCTACACCTTC. The full variable domain, in which reference TRBV9 and TRBJ1-2 provide the parts outside the CDR3, is DSGVTQTPKHLITATGQRVTLRCSPRSGDLSVYWYQQSLDQGLQFLIQYYNGEERAKGNILERFSAQQFPDLHSELNLSSLELGDSALYFCASSLSYDFPGYTFGSGTRLTVV.

The chain links TRBV7-9 to TRBJ1-1; the D gene is possibly TRBD1 (6 bases). Germline V gene sequence: CDR1 SEHNR, CDR2 FQNEAQ (reference sequence). This CDR3 has 14 residues. The V gene lost 5 bases and the J gene lost 1 base, with 11 bases spanning the gap. The DNA for the CDR3 is TGTGCCAGCAGCCCGGGACACCCGAACACTGAAGCTTTCTTT. This translates into CASSPGHPNTEAFF.

V and J are TRBV7-2 and TRBJ2-1, with D possibly matching TRBD2 (6 bases). Per the germline V gene, CDR1 is SGHTA and CDR2 is FQGNSA. This CDR3 is 15 amino acids long. V lost 6 bases, J lost 0 bases, and 12 bases lay in between. CDR3 nucleotide sequence: TGTGCCAGCAGTCCGGGACTTTCCTCCTACAATGAGCAGTTCTTC. Translating gives CASSPGLSSYNEQFF.

The gene calls are TRBV7-2 and TRBJ2-7; 7 bases match TRBD1. V was clipped by 3 bases and J by 4 bases; unmatched bases: 6. The CDR3 totals 14 residues. CDR1 is SGHTA, CDR2 FQGNSA, per germline. CDR3 in amino acids: CASSLAQGVYEQYF. Written as DNA, the CDR3 is TGTGCCAGCAGCTTGGCCCAGGGGGTTTACGAGCAGTACTTC.

The CDR3 spells CASRKGLLNSPLHF. The CDR3 DNA reads TGTGCCAGCAGAAAGGGACTGTTGAATTCACCCCTCCACTTT. This sequence joins TRBV13 and TRBJ1-6, with TRBD1 as a possible D gene (5 bases). V was cut by 6 bases and J by 7 bases, with 13 bases left in between. Germline assignment: CDR1 PRHDT and CDR2 FYEKMQ (reference sequence). The CDR3 is 14 amino acids.

The V and J genes are TRBV7-9 and TRBJ1-1; maybe TRBD1 (6 bases). CDR1 and CDR2 from the germline V gene are SEHNR and FQNEAQ (reference sequence). The CDR3 has 16 residues. V was cut by 4 bases and J by 5 bases, with 20 bases left in between. The CDR3 region has the DNA TGTGCCAGCAGCTCCCCCCGGTGGGGGCGGTCGACTGAAGCTTTCTTT. The encoded protein is CASSSPRWGRSTEAFF.

The J gene is TRBJ1-5, the V gene TRBV7-6; no reliable D call. The germline V gene has CDR1 SGHVS and CDR2 FNYEAQ. V was trimmed by 1 base and J by 5 bases, leaving 15 bases between them. This CDR3 is 16 amino acids long. For the CDR3, the DNA is TGTGCCAGCAGCTTAGGAGTCGCAAGGGAGGATCAGCCCCAGCATTTT. Amino acid sequence: CASSLGVAREDQPQHF.

The chain links TRBV3-1 (or the pseudogene TRBV3-2) to TRBJ2-5, with TRBD2 identical over 7 bases. Germline loops: CDR1 LGHDT, CDR2 YNNKEL (reference sequence). The CDR3 totals 16 residues. V was pared by 4 bases and J by 2 bases, with 10 bases of the junction left unmatched. In nucleotides, the CDR3 is TGTGCCAGCAGCCGGAGGGGCGGGGGTGCACAAGAGACCCAGTACTTC. Translation: CASSRRGGGAQETQYF.

The CDR3 coding sequence is TGTGCCAGCTCACTACGACTGACAGGGGTTGGCACTGAAGCTTTCTTT. Amino acids: CASSLRLTGVGTEAFF. The J gene is TRBJ1-1, the V gene TRBV18; 8 bases line up with TRBD1. V gave up 4 bases and J gave up 4 bases; unmatched junction bases: 11. Germline values: CDR1 KGHSH, CDR2 LQKENI. This CDR3 spans 16 amino acids.

This chain uses TRBV7-3 with TRBJ1-3; D not certain. V was pared by 5 bases and J by 4 bases, with 12 bases between. The CDR3 has 14 residues. Germline values: CDR1 SGHTA, CDR2 FQGTGA. CDR3 sequence reads: CASSDPGRGNTIYF. In DNA, the CDR3 is TGTGCCAGCAGCGATCCGGGGAGGGGAAACACCATATATTTT.

This clone was observed a few times. V is TRBV6-6 and J is TRBJ2-7, with 8 positions matching TRBD2. This CDR3 has 13 residues. Unmatched junction bases numbered 7, after V lost 10 bases and J lost 2 bases. Germline loops: CDR1 MNHNY, CDR2 SVGAGI (reference sequence). The CDR3 region has the DNA TGTGCCATCGGGCGGGGGGTTGCCTACGAGCAGTACTTC. This codes for CAIGRGVAYEQYF.

This chain links TRBV30 with TRBJ2-5; TRBD2 matches at 10 bases. Germline loops: CDR1 GTSNPN, CDR2 SVGIG (reference sequence). V gave up 3 bases and J gave up 4 bases; unmatched junction bases: 14. The CDR3 sequence is 17 residues long. The CDR3 loop reads CAWRTLGSGGLSETQYF. DNA of the CDR3: TGTGCCTGGAGGACCCTCGGTAGCGGGGGGCTCTCAGAGACCCAGTACTTC. Looking up the rest from reference TRBV30 and TRBJ2-5 gives the full variable domain: SQTIHQWPATLVQPVGSPLSLECTVEGTSNPNLYWYRQAAGRGLQLLFYSVGIGQISSEVPQNLSASRPQDRQFILSSKKLLLSDSGFYLCAWRTLGSGGLSETQYFGPGTRLLVL.

The J gene is TRBJ2-5, the V gene TRBV6-1; TRBD2 agrees at 14 bases. This CDR3 has 15 residues. Germline V gives CDR1 MNHNS, CDR2 SASEGT. After removal of 5 bases from V and 8 bases from J, the junction contained 7 bases not matched to a gene. CDR3 loop: CASSSGLAGGRTQYF. CDR3 DNA: TGTGCCAGCAGTTCCGGACTAGCGGGAGGCCGAACCCAGTACTTC.

This chain connects TRBV3-1 (or the pseudogene TRBV3-2) to TRBJ2-3, with 7 bases that match TRBD2. The germline gives CDR1 LGHDT, CDR2 YNNKEL (reference sequence). The V gene end was trimmed by 2 bases and the J gene end by 5 bases; junction bases not matched to a gene: 7. The CDR3 runs 15 residues. CDR3 protein: CASSQRRGTGDTQYF. CDR3 nucleotide sequence: TGTGCCAGCAGCCAACGGCGGGGGACGGGAGATACGCAGTATTTT.

V gene TRBV2 combines with J gene TRBJ2-1; 10 positions match TRBD2. The trim removed 1 base at V and 6 bases at J, leaving 3 bases unmatched. The CDR3 sequence is 15 residues long. Germline V CDR1 and CDR2: SNHLY, FYNNEI. The CDR3 region has the DNA TGTGCCAGCAGTGAAGTTGGACTAGCGGTCAATGAGCAGTTCTTC. Translation: CASSEVGLAVNEQFF.

The gene calls are TRBV3-1 (or the pseudogene TRBV3-2) and TRBJ2-1; 10 bases are a match to TRBD1. This CDR3 has 14 residues. Looked up from germline, CDR1 is LGHDT and CDR2 is YNNKEL (reference sequence). J was trimmed by 9 bases and V by 9 bases; bases with no gene match: 11. The DNA of the CDR3 is TGTGCCAGGAACCCCGGGACAGGGGCCCCTGAGCAGTTCTTC. The encoded protein is CARNPGTGAPEQFF.

The chain is built from TRBV19 and TRBJ1-1, with TRBD1 as a possible D gene (5 bases). The CDR3 spans 15 residues. CDR1 LNHDA and CDR2 SQIVND come from the germline V gene (reference sequence). V was pared by 0 bases and J by 3 bases, with 11 bases between. The CDR3 DNA follows: TGTGCCAGTAGTATAGATAGCAGGGTAGACACTGAAGCTTTCTTT. Protein product: CASSIDSRVDTEAFF.

This clone was observed a handful of times. Here the CDR3 reads CASSQDQGNTEAFF. DNA of the CDR3: TGCGCCAGCAGCCAAGATCAGGGGAACACTGAAGCTTTCTTT. The chain has TRBV4-1 and TRBJ1-1, with a possible D match to TRBD1 (5 bases). The CDR3 sequence is 14 residues long. CDR1 and CDR2 (germline): MGHRA, YSYEKL. Between the trimmed V and J ends, which lost 0 bases and 1 base, there was a span of 6 bases.

This clone has a handful of counts. The chain carries TRBV27 and TRBJ1-2, with D hard to call. This CDR3 region has 14 residues. V gave up 3 bases and J gave up 0 bases, with 8 bases separating them. Germline CDR1 reads MNHEY; CDR2 reads SMNVEV (reference sequence). In nucleotides, the CDR3 is TGTGCCAGCAGTTTCGGCGGAGCTAACTATGGCTACACCTTC. Protein: CASSFGGANYGYTF.

The chain combines TRBV20-1 with TRBJ1-2; no definite D call. The CDR3 runs 13 residues. Germline V gene sequence: CDR1 DFQATT, CDR2 SNEGSKA (reference sequence). Deletions cut 3 bases from V and 7 bases from J, with 15 bases between. The chain's CDR3 is CSASPRPGGGYTF. DNA of the CDR3: TGCAGTGCTAGTCCCCGCCCCGGCGGTGGCTACACCTTC.

This chain connects TRBV28 to TRBJ1-2, with D tentatively TRBD1 (6 bases). CDR3 size: 13 residues. Germline assignment: CDR1 MDHEN and CDR2 SYDVKM. The ends were cut back, 6 bases at V and 8 bases at J, with 16 bases in the middle. CDR3 region: CASSLGAAVGYTF. For the CDR3, the DNA is TGTGCCAGCAGCCTGGGGGCGGCGGTCGGCTACACCTTC.

The chain carries TRBV27 and TRBJ2-1, with 8 positions matching TRBD1. The CDR3 covers 13 residues. Germline assignment: CDR1 MNHEY and CDR2 SMNVEV (reference sequence). V dropped 9 bases and J dropped 7; count of bases not matched to a gene: 8. The CDR3 bases are TGTGCCAGTAAGATGACAGGGGCGAATGAGCAGTTCTTC. It is translated as CASKMTGANEQFF.

The chain links TRBV5-1 to TRBJ2-3, with 8 bases fitting TRBD2. This CDR3 has 15 amino acids. Germline CDR1 is SGHRS and CDR2 is YFSETQ. Trimming cost V 5 bases and J 4 bases; bases outside gene matches: 9. Here the CDR3 DNA reads TGCGCCAGCAGTTCACCGGCGGGAGGAGCAGATACGCAGTATTTT. Amino acids: CASSSPAGGADTQYF.

The V and J genes are TRBV19 and TRBJ1-4; D perhaps matches TRBD1 (5 bases). Deletions cut 4 bases from V and 7 bases from J, with 10 bases between. CDR3 size: 13 residues. Germline CDR1 is LNHDA and CDR2 is SQIVND (reference sequence). CDR3 sequence: CASSNRMGEKLFF. Here the CDR3 DNA reads TGTGCCAGTAGTAACAGGATGGGTGAAAAACTGTTTTTT.

The chain recombines TRBV24-1 with TRBJ2-5; D might be TRBD2 (6 bases). V was cut by 3 bases and J by 1 base, with 17 bases left in between. This CDR3 has 17 amino acids. Germline V gives CDR1 KGHDR, CDR2 SFDVKD. The CDR3 reads CATSDTTGAGFQETQYF. In nucleotides, the CDR3 is TGTGCCACCAGTGATACCACGGGAGCCGGTTTCCAAGAGACCCAGTACTTC.

CDR3 sequence reads: CASSRDRGTDTQYF. The CDR3 DNA reads TGTGCCAGTAGCCGGGACAGGGGCACAGATACGCAGTATTTT. This chain connects TRBV19 to TRBJ2-3; 9 nucleotides agree with TRBD1. Trimming took 6 bases from V and 1 from J; bases not matched to a gene: 2. The CDR3 runs 14 residues. Looked up from germline, CDR1 is LNHDA and CDR2 is SQIVND (reference sequence).